The present TCR beta chain was sequenced within a study of blood T cells in healthy people across ages. Germline values: CDR1 SQVTM, CDR2 ANQGSEA. The CDR3 loop spans 10 amino acids. V lost 7 bases and J 11 bases, leaving 14 bases between the germline ends. Primed by a sample-barcoded 5' primer and a J-beta primer mix, a second PCR proceeded for 7 to 11 cycles. One entry per CDR3 protein, called by TCRdb with MiXCR from the 5' RACE reads. The table records 1.6 million or so distinct CDR3 sequences, about 35% of them present only once. The TCR was taken from a woman in her thirties in good health. The rearrangement uses TRBV29-1 and TRBJ1-2, with a possible D match to TRBD1 (5 bases). Source material: blood. CDR3 amino acids: CSARDERYTF. CDR3 nucleotide sequence: TGCAGCGCTAGGGACGAGAGGTACACCTTC.